The clone carrying this TCR beta chain showed up many times. What it recognizes is unknown. Amplification yielded TCR beta CDR3 regions, with RNA transcripts as the source. TCR CDR3 regions were first amplified by RT-PCR with HTBI primers. MiXCR, run by TCRdb on the multiplex PCR reads, gives a single entry per CDR3 protein. The sample includes 550,000 to 600,000 distinct CDR3 sequences, 13% to 15% seen only once; the top ten take 6.5% to 9%. CDR1 and CDR2 from the germline V gene are SGHKS and YYEKEE (reference sequence). The CDR3 spans 12 residues. With V trimmed by 3 bases and J by 6 bases, 2 bases remained unmatched. This sample was taken from a study of T cells in Graves' hyperthyroidism and ophthalmopathy. General study points: In validation, the model predicted ophthalmopathy. These predictions came a median approximately 5.9 months before onset.

This receptor was identified in a woman aged 18-29 years with Graves' ophthalmopathy. Material: blood. The rearrangement uses TRBV5-5 and TRBJ1-1; 7 positions match TRBD1. The CDR3 nucleotides are TGTGCCAGCAGCTCGACAGGGTCTGAAGCTTTCTTT. Its protein is CASSSTGSEAFF.